A selection of T cell receptor beta chains follows, all from one sample in a study of blood T cell repertoires in COVID-19. Generated by immunoSEQ multiplex PCR, the TCRdb table keeps only in-frame clones and is missing some. The sample shows fewer than 250,000 clones, around 81% of them seen only once. Sequenced material: peripheral blood. These receptors all come from a woman aged 55-69 years with active or convalescent COVID-19. Each CDR3 is given with its conserved first and last residue. Fields, in order: CDR3 length, J gene, D gene, V gene, CDR3 DNA, CDR3 protein. D genes are given only for firm matches.

>13|TRBJ1-2|NA|TRBV12-3/TRBV12-4
TGTGCCAGCACCACGGGTTTTGACTATGGCTACACCTTC
CASTTGFDYGYTF
>13|TRBJ2-2|NA|TRBV3-1/TRBV3-2
TGTGCCAGCAGCCACGGGACTGGCGGGGAGCTGTTTTTT
CASSHGTGGELFF
>16|TRBJ2-1|TRBD1|TRBV9
TGTGCCAGCAGCGCAGTGGGACAGGGTACCCCCGGGGAGCAGTTCTTC
CASSAVGQGTPGEQFF
>12|TRBJ2-1|NA|TRBV19
TGTGCCAGTAGTATTAGTCGGGGTGAGCAGTTCTTC
CASSISRGEQFF
>14|TRBJ2-5|TRBD2|TRBV29-1
TGCAGCGTTACCGGGACTAGGGGGAAAGAGACCCAGTACTTC
CSVTGTRGKETQYF
>16|TRBJ2-6|NA|TRBV7-2
TGTGCCAGCAGCAAAGAGTCAGGCTCTGGGGCCAACGTCCTGACTTTC
CASSKESGSGANVLTF
>17|TRBJ2-3|TRBD1|TRBV5-1
TGCGCCAGCAGCTCAAATTCCGGGACAGGGGCGGGTGATACGCAGTATTTT
CASSSNSGTGAGDTQYF
>15|TRBJ1-2|NA|TRBV14
TGTGCCAGCAGCCAAGTGGCCAGACAAACCTATGGCTACACCTTC
CASSQVARQTYGYTF
>16|TRBJ1-2|TRBD1|TRBV5-1
TGCGCCAGCAGCCCGGGTACAGGGGGCGCGGGCTATGGCTACACCTTC
CASSPGTGGAGYGYTF
>17|TRBJ2-7|NA|TRBV5-1
TGCGCCAGCAGCTTGGGGTCCAGGACTTCTAGCTCCTACGAGCAGTACTTC
CASSLGSRTSSSYEQYF
>16|TRBJ1-5|NA|TRBV6-6
TGTGCCAGCAGCCTCCCGGGAGGAGGGGCCGAGCAGCCCCAGCATTTT
CASSLPGGGAEQPQHF
>15|TRBJ1-1|TRBD1|TRBV5-8
TGTGCCAGCAGCTTGGGCGACAGGGCGAACACTGAAGCTTTCTTT
CASSLGDRANTEAFF
>14|TRBJ1-2|NA|TRBV5-1
TGCGCCAGCAGCCCCTCAGTGGACAGTTACGGCTACACCTTC
CASSPSVDSYGYTF
>15|TRBJ2-1|TRBD2|TRBV10-2
TGCGCCAGCAGTGAGGAACGGGAGGGCAAGAATGAGCAGTTCTTC
CASSEEREGKNEQFF